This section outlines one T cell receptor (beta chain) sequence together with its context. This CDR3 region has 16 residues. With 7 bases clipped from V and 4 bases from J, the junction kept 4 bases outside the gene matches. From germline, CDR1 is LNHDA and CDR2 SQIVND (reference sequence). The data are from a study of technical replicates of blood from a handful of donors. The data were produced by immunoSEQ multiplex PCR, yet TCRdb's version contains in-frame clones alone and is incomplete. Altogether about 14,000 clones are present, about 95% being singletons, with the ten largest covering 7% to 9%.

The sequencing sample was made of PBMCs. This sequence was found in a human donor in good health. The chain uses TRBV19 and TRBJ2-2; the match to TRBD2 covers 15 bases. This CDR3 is CASNGLAGGSTGELFF. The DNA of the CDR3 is TGTGCCAGTAATGGACTAGCGGGAGGGTCCACCGGGGAGCTGTTTTTT.